The next 30 T cell receptor beta chains were all read from a single sample in a study of CD8+ T cells in alopecia areata. Sampling of alopecia areata patients yielded lesional scalp punch biopsies as well as peripheral blood. In each case, RNA was isolated and then reverse transcribed into cDNA as the sequencing template. Here immunoSEQ multiplex PCR was the method, and the copy in TCRdb shows in-frame clones only, minus some. The table includes 7,500 to 10,000 clones, around 63% detected once. The sequenced sample was skin. The origin of the receptors is a human donor with alopecia areata.

This clone came up a few times. The CDR3 DNA follows: TGTGCCAGCGCAGACAGGCCGAGCTACGAGCAGTACTTC. Residues: CASADRPSYEQYF. This chain connects TRBV6-1 to TRBJ2-7; TRBD1 is a possible D gene (6 bases). Germline assignment: CDR1 MNHNS and CDR2 SASEGT. CDR3 length: 13 amino acids. V dropped 8 bases and J dropped 3 bases, with 14 bases sitting between them.

This clone was counted only a few times. This chain uses TRBV18 with TRBJ1-2, with D perhaps matching TRBD1 (6 bases). CDR3 size: 14 residues. Germline loops: CDR1 KGHSH, CDR2 LQKENI. The V end lost 5 bases, the J end lost 3 bases, and 13 bases lay between the germline ends. CDR3 coding DNA: TGTGCCAGCTCAGTCCGACAGGAGGACTATGGCTACACCTTC. This encodes CASSVRQEDYGYTF.

The chain uses TRBV7-8 and TRBJ2-7; D unresolved. V dropped 3 bases and J dropped 2 bases, with 8 bases sitting between them. The CDR3 is 13 amino acids. Germline-derived CDR1 and CDR2 are SGHVS and FQNEAQ. The CDR3 DNA sequence: TGTGCCAGCAGCTTTAGCACCGCCTACGAGCAGTACTTC. Its protein product is CASSFSTAYEQYF.

The V gene is TRBV2, the J gene TRBJ2-2; TRBD2 agrees at 7 bases. The CDR3 spans 14 residues. CDR1 is SNHLY, CDR2 FYNNEI, per germline. Trimming cost V 10 bases and J 8 bases; bases outside gene matches: 13. The CDR3 region is CATSYMAGEGELFF. The CDR3 coding sequence is TGTGCCACTAGCTATATGGCGGGAGAAGGGGAGCTGTTTTTT.

The J gene is TRBJ2-7, the V gene TRBV9, with D maybe TRBD2 (6 bases). Per germline, CDR1 SGDLS and CDR2 YYNGEE. The V end was cut by 0 bases, the J end by 4 bases, with 11 bases between. CDR3 length: 14 amino acids. Written as DNA, the CDR3 is TGTGCCAGCAGCGTAGATAAGGGGACTTACGAGCAGTACTTC. As protein: CASSVDKGTYEQYF.

The chain couples TRBV7-2 to TRBJ2-1; TRBD2 agrees at 12 bases. The trim removed 7 bases at V and 10 bases at J, leaving 11 bases unmatched. This CDR3 contains 15 residues. The germline V gene has CDR1 SGHTA and CDR2 FQGNSA. The CDR3 region is CASTQSSGGAKEQFF. The CDR3 DNA sequence: TGTGCCAGCACCCAATCTAGCGGGGGGGCGAAGGAGCAGTTCTTC.

The V and J genes are TRBV9 and TRBJ2-3; no reliable D call. The CDR3 is made up of 16 amino acids. Per the germline V gene, CDR1 is SGDLS and CDR2 is YYNGEE. Trimming took off 3 bases at V and 2 bases at J, with 16 bases between the two ends. The CDR3 nucleotides read TGTGCCAGCAGCGGAAAGGGCACCATGGACACAGATACGCAGTATTTT. Translation gives CASSGKGTMDTDTQYF.

About this clone itself: An end of the junction differs from the germline gene, which may be a read error. The V call is TRBV5-6, the J call TRBJ1-5; no reliable D call. The CDR3 runs 14 residues. Per the germline V gene, CDR1 is SGHDT and CDR2 is YYEEEE. CDR3 nucleotide sequence: TGTGCCAGCAGCTTGAAACAGCTCAATCGGCCCCAGCATTTT. It encodes CASSLKQLNRPQHF. Full variable domain (outside the CDR3, taken from reference TRBV5-6 and TRBJ1-5): DAGVTQSPTHLIKTRGQQVTLRCSPKSGHDTVSWYQQALGQGPQFIFQYYEEEERQRGNFPDRFSGHQFPNYSSELNVNALLLGDSALYLCASSLKQLNRPQHFGDGTRLSIL.

The chain is built from TRBV30 and TRBJ2-4; D gene unclear. V was clipped by 2 bases and J by 2 bases, with 22 bases between them. The CDR3 covers 18 residues. In germline, CDR1 is GTSNPN, CDR2 SVGIG (reference sequence). CDR3 amino acids: CAWSRPYREPYSKNIQYF. CDR3 in DNA: TGTGCCTGGAGTCGACCGTATCGAGAGCCTTATTCCAAAAACATTCAGTACTTC.

A remark on this clone: Relative to the germline gene, one junction end is altered; a read error may explain this. The CDR3 is CASSQVGGGDIQYF. CDR3 in DNA: TGCGCCAGCAGTCAAGTCGGGGGAGGGGACATTCAGTACTTC. The V gene is TRBV4-3, the J gene TRBJ2-4; 7 bases agree with TRBD2. The CDR3 has 14 amino acids. Per the germline V gene, CDR1 is LGHNA and CDR2 is YSLEER.

The sample holds a few counts of this clone. The V gene is TRBV5-4, the J gene TRBJ2-1; D possibly uses TRBD1 or TRBD2 (5 bases each). This CDR3 is built from 15 residues. V was cut by 4 bases and J by 4 bases, with 15 bases left in between. The germline V gene encodes CDR1 SGHNT and CDR2 YYREEE (reference sequence). The chain's CDR3 is CASSRTGTHYNEQFF. As DNA, the CDR3 is TGTGCCAGCAGCCGAACCGGGACCCATTACAATGAGCAGTTCTTC. The full variable domain, with the rest looked up from reference TRBV5-4 and TRBJ2-1, is ETGVTQSPTHLIKTRGQQVTLRCSSQSGHNTVSWYQQALGQGPQFIFQYYREEENGRGNFPPRFSGLQFPNYSSELNVNALELDDSALYLCASSRTGTHYNEQFFGPGTRLTVL.

The chain employs TRBV7-8 and TRBJ2-7, with 14 bases lining up with TRBD2. There are 18 residues in the CDR3. The trim removed 6 bases at V and 3 bases at J, leaving 13 bases unmatched. Germline V gene lookup returns CDR1 SGHVS and CDR2 FQNEAQ. In DNA, the CDR3 is TGTGCCAGCAGTCCCTCGACTAGCGGGGGGGGATCCTTCTACGAGCAGTACTTC. This translates into CASSPSTSGGGSFYEQYF.

This clone was recorded a few times. V usage is TRBV11-1 and J usage is TRBJ2-1; D may be TRBD2 (6 bases). The germline V gene encodes CDR1 SGHAT and CDR2 FQDESV (reference sequence). Trimming removed 4 bases at V and 8 bases at J, with 6 bases between. This CDR3 has 11 residues. The CDR3 bases are TGTGCCAGCAGCTCTAGCGATGAGCAGTTCTTC. Translating it yields CASSSSDEQFF.

This chain uses TRBV7-3 with TRBJ2-1; 7 bases map to TRBD1. Germline V lookup: CDR1 SGHTA, CDR2 FQGTGA. Trimming cost V 4 bases and J 7 bases; bases outside gene matches: 4. This CDR3 contains 13 residues. The CDR3 DNA reads as TGTGCCAGCAGCTCTGACAGGGCAAATGAGCAGTTCTTC. Translated, it gives CASSSDRANEQFF.

The chain recombines TRBV9 with TRBJ2-3; D is possibly TRBD2 (7 bases). CDR3 length: 16 residues. Germline loops: CDR1 SGDLS, CDR2 YYNGEE. V lost 3 bases and J lost 2, with 16 bases in between. The CDR3 spells CASSARGGHPTDTQYF. The CDR3 DNA reads TGTGCCAGCAGCGCGAGGGGGGGGCACCCCACAGATACGCAGTATTTT.

The gene calls are TRBV7-2 and TRBJ1-1; D unresolved. The CDR3 covers 15 residues. Trimming cost V 3 bases and J 2 bases, with 13 bases left between them. Per germline, CDR1 SGHTA and CDR2 FQGNSA. CDR3 protein: CASSFIGPGNTEAFF. CDR3 bases: TGTGCCAGCAGCTTCATTGGGCCCGGCAACACTGAAGCTTTCTTT.

The chain couples TRBV11-3 to TRBJ2-5; D is unclear. This CDR3 contains 13 residues. The germline gives CDR1 SGHNT, CDR2 YENEEA. The V end lost 1 base, the J end lost 7 bases, and 10 bases lay between the germline ends. CDR3 in amino acids: CASSLVSTGTQYF. CDR3 nucleotides: TGTGCCAGCAGCTTAGTTTCTACGGGGACCCAGTACTTC.

This clone was detected a few times. The rearrangement joins TRBV7-8 to TRBJ2-7, with D possibly called TRBD1 or TRBD2 (5 bases each). Germline assignment: CDR1 SGHVS and CDR2 FQNEAQ. V was pared by 1 base and J by 3 bases, with 10 bases between. CDR3 length equals 14 residues. The CDR3 here is CASSLGGPGYEQYF. The CDR3 DNA reads TGTGCCAGCAGCTTAGGGGGACCTGGCTACGAGCAGTACTTC. The complete variable domain, with remaining parts taken from reference TRBV7-8 and TRBJ2-7, reads GAGVSQSPRYKVAKRGQDVALRCDPISGHVSLFWYQQALGQGPEFLTYFQNEAQLDKSGLPSDRFFAERPEGSVSTLKIQRTQQEDSAVYLCASSLGGPGYEQYFGPGTRLTVT.

The rearrangement uses TRBV7-2 and TRBJ2-7; 9 bases line up with TRBD1. The CDR3 extends over 16 amino acids. With V trimmed by 5 bases and J by 2 bases, 10 bases remained unmatched. CDR1 is SGHTA, CDR2 FQGNSA, per germline. CDR3 protein: CASSPGQGIVTYEQYF. The CDR3 bases are TGTGCCAGCAGCCCCGGACAGGGGATCGTTACCTACGAGCAGTACTTC.

The V gene is TRBV4-1, the J gene TRBJ1-5, with D hard to call. CDR1 is MGHRA and CDR2 is YSYEKL in the germline V gene. With 4 bases removed from V and 1 base from J, the gap between germline ends came to 20 bases. This CDR3 comprises 18 residues. The CDR3 sequence is CASSPSSSVVISNQPQHF. CDR3 nucleotides: TGCGCCAGCAGCCCCTCCTCGTCCGTAGTGATAAGCAATCAGCCCCAGCATTTT.

This clone was picked up one time. The chain recombines TRBV28 with TRBJ2-1, with D unclear. CDR3 length: 15 amino acids. V lost 2 bases to trimming and J lost 3 bases, with 11 bases between them. Per the germline V gene, CDR1 is MDHEN and CDR2 is SYDVKM. The CDR3 DNA is TGTGCCAGCAGTTTAGCATCTGGGGTCTACAATGAGCAGTTCTTC. Its protein product is CASSLASGVYNEQFF.

The chain has TRBV2 and TRBJ1-1, with D possibly matching TRBD1 (5 bases). This CDR3 contains 15 residues. Germline loops: CDR1 SNHLY, CDR2 FYNNEI. Trimming removed 7 bases from V and 1 base from J, with 16 bases in between. The chain's CDR3 is CASIASGTPNTEAFF. The CDR3 region has the DNA TGTGCCAGCATTGCGTCCGGGACGCCGAACACTGAAGCTTTCTTT. Full variable domain (outside the CDR3, taken from reference TRBV2 and TRBJ1-1): EPEVTQTPSHQVTQMGQEVILRCVPISNHLYFYWYRQILGQKVEFLVSFYNNEISEKSEIFDDQFSVERPDGSNFTLKIRSTKLEDSAMYFCASIASGTPNTEAFFGQGTRLTVV.

The chain links TRBV4-3 to TRBJ2-1, with a possible D match to TRBD2 (6 bases). V lost 3 bases and J lost 0, with 15 bases in between. This CDR3 comprises 17 residues. Germline CDR1 LGHNA, CDR2 YSLEER. CDR3 sequence reads: CASSHPGLNSSYNEQFF. The CDR3 DNA reads as TGCGCCAGCAGCCACCCGGGACTCAATAGCTCCTACAATGAGCAGTTCTTC.

This clone was counted a single time. The genes are TRBV7-2 and TRBJ2-2, with 13 bases that match TRBD2. Trimming cost V 4 bases and J 7 bases; bases outside gene matches: 3. The V gene's germline CDR1 is SGHTA and CDR2 FQGNSA. The CDR3 contains 15 residues. CDR3 DNA: TGTGCCAGCAGCTCAGGACTAGCGGGGGTCGGGGAGCTGTTTTTT. It specifies CASSSGLAGVGELFF.

V is TRBV5-6 and J is TRBJ2-7, with 14 positions matching TRBD2. The CDR3 runs 15 residues. CDR1 is SGHDT and CDR2 is YYEEEE in the germline V gene. V gave up 4 bases and J gave up 4 bases; unmatched junction bases: 4. The CDR3 loop reads CASSRRTSGRYEQYF. CDR3 bases: TGTGCCAGCAGCCGTCGGACTAGCGGGAGGTACGAGCAGTACTTC.

Details on this clone: The junction does not match germline at one end; this may be a read error. The CDR3: CASSINPGQEIF. DNA for the CDR3: TGTGCCAGCAGTATCAATCCGGGACAGGAAATTTTT. The genes are TRBV28 and TRBJ1-4, with 8 bases aligning to TRBD1. Germline CDR1 MDHEN, CDR2 SYDVKM. This CDR3 comprises 12 residues.

This clone was seen only a few times. The chain joins TRBV7-8 to TRBJ1-2; D is ambiguous. Germline V gene data show CDR1 as SGHVS and CDR2 as FQNEAQ. Trimming pared 1 base from V and 0 bases from J, leaving 9 bases between. The CDR3 length is 15 residues. Here the CDR3 DNA reads TGTGCCAGCAGCTTAGGGGGTTCAACTAACTATGGCTACACCTTC. Encoded protein: CASSLGGSTNYGYTF.

The chain joins TRBV5-1 to TRBJ2-3; D is ambiguous. Germline lookup yields CDR1 SGHRS and CDR2 YFSETQ. Deletions cut 0 bases from V and 0 bases from J, with 11 bases between. The CDR3 has 16 amino acids. The CDR3 DNA reads as TGCGCCAGCAGCTTGGTTCCGACTTCTAGCACAGATACGCAGTATTTT. It translates to CASSLVPTSSTDTQYF.

The genes are TRBV27 and TRBJ2-2; D is possibly TRBD1 (6 bases). Germline CDR1 is MNHEY and CDR2 is SMNVEV (reference sequence). The CDR3 covers 17 residues. The V and J ends lost 5 bases and 5 bases respectively, with 21 bases between them. The DNA for the CDR3 is TGTGCCAGCAGTCTCCTACTGACAGGCATAGAGACCGGGGAGCTGTTTTTT. Translating it yields CASSLLLTGIETGELFF.

This clone appeared a single time. The chain carries TRBV6-6 and TRBJ1-1, with 8 positions matching TRBD1. Germline V gene lookup returns CDR1 MNHNY and CDR2 SVGAGI (reference sequence). The CDR3 is 13 amino acids. J lost 13 bases, V lost 6 bases, and 13 bases had no gene match. CDR3 region: CASRPRTGTNVFF. The CDR3 DNA sequence: TGTGCCAGCAGGCCGCGGACAGGGACTAACGTTTTCTTT.